This TCR beta chain was identified during a study of cytomegalovirus exposure and HLA in healthy donors. PCR primers comprised 60 Vbeta and 13 Jbeta primers. Data came from immunoSEQ multiplex PCR; TCRdb stores just in-frame clones and leaves some out. Its table lists tens of thousands of clones. Study-wide results and limits: Accounts indicate the classifier identified cytomegalovirus status with strong specificity and sensitivity. Investigators reported some 150 TCR beta chains as tied to cytomegalovirus. In terms of immune exposure information, only CMV serostatus was available.

Note on this clone: No antigen is known for it.

The CDR3 loop spans 14 amino acids. Germline values: CDR1 MNHEY, CDR2 SVGAGI. With V trimmed by 2 bases and J by 6 bases, 3 bases remained unmatched. The chain links TRBV6-5 to TRBJ2-2; 7 bases align to TRBD1. The source material was PBMCs. The receptor was isolated from a man aged 40-49 years in good health and CMV-seropositive. The CDR3 nucleotides read TGTGCCAGCAGTTACAGCCAGGGGGCCGGGGAGCTGTTTTTT. It is translated as CASSYSQGAGELFF.